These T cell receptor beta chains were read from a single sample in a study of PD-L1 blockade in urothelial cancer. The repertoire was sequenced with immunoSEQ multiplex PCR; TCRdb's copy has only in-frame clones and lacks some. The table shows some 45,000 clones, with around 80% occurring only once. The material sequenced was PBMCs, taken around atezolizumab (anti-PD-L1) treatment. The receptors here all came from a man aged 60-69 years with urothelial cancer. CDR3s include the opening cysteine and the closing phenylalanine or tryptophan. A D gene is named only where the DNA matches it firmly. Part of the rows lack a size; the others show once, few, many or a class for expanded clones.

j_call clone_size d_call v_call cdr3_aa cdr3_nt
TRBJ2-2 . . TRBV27 CASRPAGRSTGELFF TGTGCCAGCAGGCCTGCGGGACGCTCCACCGGGGAGCTGTTTTTT
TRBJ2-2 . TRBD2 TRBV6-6 CASRHTGLGNTGELFF TGTGCCAGCAGACACACGGGACTAGGGAACACCGGGGAGCTGTTTTTT
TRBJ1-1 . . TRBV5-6 CASSVRVRNTEAFF TGTGCCAGCAGCGTCAGGGTGAGGAACACTGAAGCTTTCTTT
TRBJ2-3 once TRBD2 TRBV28 CASIKPGLAGVGADTQYF TGTGCCAGCATCAAACCGGGACTAGCGGGAGTGGGGGCAGATACGCAGTATTTT
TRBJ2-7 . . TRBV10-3 CAISGLAIYEQYF TGTGCCATCAGTGGATTGGCCATCTACGAGCAGTACTTC
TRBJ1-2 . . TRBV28 CASTLRQPYGYTF TGTGCCAGCACCCTTAGACAACCCTATGGCTACACCTTC
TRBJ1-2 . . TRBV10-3 CATLRGINSDGYTF TGTGCCACCCTAAGGGGGATCAACTCCGATGGCTACACCTTC
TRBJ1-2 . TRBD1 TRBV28 CASSRGQGWEGYTF TGTGCCAGCAGCCGCGGACAGGGCTGGGAGGGCTACACCTTC
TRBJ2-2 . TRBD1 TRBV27 CASSRRTGHTGELFF TGTGCCAGCAGTAGGAGGACAGGGCACACCGGGGAGCTGTTTTTT
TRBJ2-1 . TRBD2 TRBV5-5 CASSTGTSGYNEQFF TGTGCCAGCAGCACAGGGACTAGCGGTTACAATGAGCAGTTCTTC
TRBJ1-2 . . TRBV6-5 CASSSTGFWGYTF TGTGCCAGCAGTTCCACAGGGTTTTGGGGCTACACCTTC
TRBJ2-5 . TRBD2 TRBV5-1 CASNERLAGETQYF TGCGCCAGCAATGAAAGACTAGCAGGAGAGACCCAGTACTTC
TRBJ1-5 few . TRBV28 CASSFRTTVFSQPQHF TGTGCCAGCAGTTTCAGGACGACAGTCTTCAGCCAGCCCCAGCATTTT
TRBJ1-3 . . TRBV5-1 CASSTGIFKLDSGNTIYF TGCGCCAGCAGCACGGGTATATTCAAACTCGACTCTGGAAACACCATATATTTT
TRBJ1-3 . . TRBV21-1 CASSKGEGMRGNTIYF TGTGCCAGCAGCAAAGGAGAGGGTATGAGAGGAAACACCATATATTTT
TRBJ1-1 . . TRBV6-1 CASRGQTEAFF TGTGCCAGCAGGGGGCAAACTGAAGCTTTCTTT
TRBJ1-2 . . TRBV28 CASSPPHVGANYGYTF TGTGCCAGCAGCCCACCCCACGTGGGGGCAAACTATGGCTACACCTTC
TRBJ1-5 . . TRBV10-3 CAIKAGPNQPQHF TGTGCCATCAAGGCAGGGCCCAATCAGCCCCAGCATTTT
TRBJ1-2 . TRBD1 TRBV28 CASSSIDRGWRSYGYTF TGTGCCAGCAGTTCCATAGACAGGGGGTGGCGGAGCTATGGCTACACCTTC
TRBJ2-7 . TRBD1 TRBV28 CASSRQGLSYEQYF TGTGCCAGCAGTAGACAGGGCCTATCCTACGAGCAGTACTTC
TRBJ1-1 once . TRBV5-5 CATRGPGNTEAFF TGTGCCACCCGAGGGCCAGGGAACACTGAAGCTTTCTTT
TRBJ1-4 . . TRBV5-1 CASSLGAGNEKLFF TGCGCCAGCAGCTTGGGGGCGGGGAATGAAAAACTGTTTTTT
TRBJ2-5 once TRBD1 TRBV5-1 CASSPGTAQETQYF TGCGCCAGCAGCCCCGGGACAGCACAAGAGACCCAGTACTTC
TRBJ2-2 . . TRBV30 CAWSVGVFGAGELFF TGTGCCTGGAGTGTAGGGGTATTTGGGGCCGGGGAGCTGTTTTTT
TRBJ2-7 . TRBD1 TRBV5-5 CASTSISTGATYEQYF TGTGCCAGCACCTCTATTTCGACAGGGGCGACCTACGAGCAGTACTTC
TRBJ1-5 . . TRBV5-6 CASSLGGGWGNQPQHF TGTGCCAGCAGCCTAGGTGGAGGTTGGGGCAATCAGCCCCAGCATTTT
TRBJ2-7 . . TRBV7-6 CASSLLTTSYEQYF TGTGCCAGCAGCTTACTAACTACGAGCTACGAGCAGTACTTC
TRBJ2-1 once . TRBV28 CASSNTPAWGENNEQFF TGTGCCAGCAGTAATACCCCCGCTTGGGGGGAGAACAATGAGCAGTTCTTC
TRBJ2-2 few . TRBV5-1 CASAGANTGELFF TGCGCCAGCGCAGGGGCGAACACCGGGGAGCTGTTTTTT
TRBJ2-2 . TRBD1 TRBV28 CASRPQGAHTGELFF TGTGCCAGCAGACCGCAGGGGGCGCACACCGGGGAGCTGTTTTTT
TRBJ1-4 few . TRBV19 CASSIYGGTNEKLFF TGTGCCAGTAGTATATACGGTGGAACTAATGAAAAACTGTTTTTT
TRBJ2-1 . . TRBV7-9 CASSPLARGHEQFF TGTGCCAGCAGCCCGTTGGCGCGAGGCCATGAGCAGTTCTTC
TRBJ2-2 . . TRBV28 CASSRQARNTGELFF TGTGCCAGCAGTCGACAGGCAAGGAACACCGGGGAGCTGTTTTTT
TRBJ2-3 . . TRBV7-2 CASSLDGSVTTDTQYF TGTGCCAGCAGCTTAGACGGTAGCGTCACGACAGATACGCAGTATTTT
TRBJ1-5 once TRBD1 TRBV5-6 CASSFGTGDQPQHF TGTGCCAGCAGCTTCGGGACAGGGGATCAGCCCCAGCATTTT
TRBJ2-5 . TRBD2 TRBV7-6 CASSLNAGGQETQYF TGTGCCAGCAGCTTGAATGCGGGGGGACAAGAGACCCAGTACTTC
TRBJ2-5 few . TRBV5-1 CASSLGHPQETQYF TGCGCCAGCAGCTTGGGACACCCCCAAGAGACCCAGTACTTC
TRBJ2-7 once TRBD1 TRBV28 CASRAPPGQGSHEQYF TGTGCCAGCAGGGCCCCTCCGGGACAGGGATCCCACGAGCAGTACTTC
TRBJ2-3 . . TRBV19 CASLEGGTTLDTQYF TGTGCCAGCCTAGAGGGCGGGACCACCTTGGATACGCAGTATTTT
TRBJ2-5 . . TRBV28 CATMGWGGAAGRSETQYF TGTGCCACCATGGGGTGGGGTGGGGCGGCCGGGCGTTCAGAGACCCAGTACTTC
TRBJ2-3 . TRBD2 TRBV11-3 CASSSSGGTDTQYF TGTGCCAGCAGCTCGAGCGGGGGCACAGATACGCAGTATTTT
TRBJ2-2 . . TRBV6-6 CASRSYEAPNTGELFF TGTGCCAGCAGGAGTTACGAAGCGCCGAACACCGGGGAGCTGTTTTTT
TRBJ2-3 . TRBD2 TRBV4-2 CASSQVASGGAGTDTQYF TGTGCCAGCAGCCAAGTTGCTAGCGGGGGGGCCGGGACAGATACGCAGTATTTT
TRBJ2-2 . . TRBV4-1 CASSQRKQGLDTGELFF TGCGCCAGCAGCCAACGCAAGCAGGGGCTTGACACCGGGGAGCTGTTTTTT
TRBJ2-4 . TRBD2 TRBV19 CASSMGLAGGDIQYF TGTGCCAGTAGTATGGGACTAGCGGGAGGGGACATTCAGTACTTC
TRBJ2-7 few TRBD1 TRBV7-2 CASSLGQGAYEQYF TGTGCCAGCAGCTTAGGACAGGGGGCGTACGAGCAGTACTTC
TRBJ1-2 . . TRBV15 CATSRERSDYGYTF TGTGCCACCAGCAGAGAACGCTCGGACTATGGCTACACCTTC
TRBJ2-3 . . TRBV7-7 CASRIRADTDTQYF TGTGCTAGCAGGATTAGAGCGGACACAGATACGCAGTATTTT
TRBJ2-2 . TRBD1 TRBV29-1 CSTGQTNTGELFF TGCAGCACGGGACAGACGAACACCGGGGAGCTGTTTTTT
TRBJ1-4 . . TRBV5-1 CASSLVGGNEKLFF TGCGCCAGCAGCTTGGTGGGGGGTAATGAAAAACTGTTTTTT
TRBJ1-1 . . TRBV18 CASSPRQANTEAFF TGTGCCAGCTCCCCGAGACAGGCTAACACTGAAGCTTTCTTT
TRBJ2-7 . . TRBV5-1 CASSSFLRGGYEQYF TGCGCCAGCAGCTCCTTTCTTAGGGGGGGCTACGAGCAGTACTTC
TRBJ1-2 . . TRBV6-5 CASSGGGWGYTF TGTGCCAGCAGCGGGGGGGGCTGGGGCTACACCTTC
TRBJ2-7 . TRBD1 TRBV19 CASSSRDRVSYEQYF TGTGCCAGTAGTTCTCGGGACAGGGTCTCCTACGAGCAGTACTTC
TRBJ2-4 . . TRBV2 CASNSPSSGQNIQYF TGTGCCAGCAACTCCCCAAGTAGCGGTCAAAACATTCAGTACTTC
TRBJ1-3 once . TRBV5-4 CASSPTGTGNTIYF TGTGCCAGCAGCCCAACAGGGACAGGAAACACCATATATTTT
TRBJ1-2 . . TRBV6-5 CASTEGTGFGYTF TGTGCCAGCACCGAAGGTACAGGGTTTGGCTACACCTTC
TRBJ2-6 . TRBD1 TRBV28 CASRGQGPSIGANVLTF TGTGCCAGCAGGGGACAGGGCCCATCCATAGGGGCCAACGTCCTGACTTTC
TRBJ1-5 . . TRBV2 CASSGEGDQPQHF TGTGCCAGCAGTGGAGAGGGCGATCAGCCCCAGCATTTT
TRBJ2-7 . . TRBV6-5 CASSGARSEQYF TGTGCCAGCAGCGGAGCAAGGAGCGAGCAGTACTTC